This TCR beta chain originates from a study of T cell changes during pregnancy in multiple sclerosis. Germline trimming cut 3 bases from V and 0 bases from J; bases unmatched to any gene: 5. The germline V gene encodes CDR1 SEHNR and CDR2 FQNEAQ (reference sequence). The CDR3 is made up of 16 amino acids. Some clones are missing from TCRdb's copy, which holds only in-frame ones; the method was immunoSEQ multiplex PCR. The data hold some 100,000 clones, with approximately 90% observed a single time. V is TRBV7-9 and J is TRBJ1-1; 9 bases line up with TRBD1. The source of this sequence is a female donor with multiple sclerosis, enrolled in a pregnancy study. The sequencing here drew on peripheral blood, taken in the second trimester of pregnancy. DNA of the CDR3: TGTGCCAGCAGCTTTCCTAGGACAGGGGTGAACACTGAAGCTTTCTTT. Its translation: CASSFPRTGVNTEAFF.